The entry below gives a single T cell receptor beta chain sequence along with its context. As handled by the study authors: Reference gene primers were amplified, and this amplification served to estimate nucleated cell counts. The repertoire was sequenced with immunoSEQ multiplex PCR; TCRdb's copy has only in-frame clones and lacks some. From that table come the V and J calls and clone size; the DNA was used to work out D and trimming. The repertoire holds some 330,000 clones, with about 90% as singletons. The entry originates in a study of blood T cell repertoires in COVID-19. Cohorts were assigned according to the clinical history that participants reported. The receptor comes from a man under 40 who had recovered from COVID-19. The source material was PBMCs or T cells enriched from blood (not recorded which).

The CDR3 region is CATSKVEAVTQYF. In DNA, the CDR3 is TGTGCCACCAGCAAGGTAGAGGCGGTTACGCAGTATTTT. The V call is TRBV15, the J call TRBJ2-3; D ambiguous. The ends were cut back, 4 bases at V and 8 bases at J, with 13 bases in the middle. Germline assignment: CDR1 LNHNV and CDR2 YYDKDF (reference sequence). This CDR3 comprises 13 residues.